This TCR beta chain was recovered during a study of cytomegalovirus exposure and HLA in healthy donors. On this clone: Its antigen is not known.

V lost 4 bases, J lost 5 bases, and 5 bases stayed unmatched. The length of the CDR3 is 15 residues. Germline values: CDR1 SGHAT, CDR2 FQNNGV. Findings and limits, study-wide: Under in vitro conditions, three CMV-associated chains were confirmed as specific for CMV antigens. Some segments of the V type, notably TRBV6-2 and TRBV6-3, were excluded as indistinguishable. For most subjects, TCR beta sequences were reported to predict HLA-A and HLA-B alleles with accuracy. CMV serostatus alone was available as immune exposure information.

The PCR contained 60 Vbeta and 13 Jbeta primers. TCRdb's table, derived via immunoSEQ multiplex PCR, lists solely in-frame clones and lacks some. Altogether about 150,000 clones are present, 75% to 80% being singletons, with the ten largest covering 1.7%. This clonotype originated in a woman between 25 and 40 years old in good health and CMV-seronegative. The chain uses TRBV11-2 and TRBJ1-5; 10 nucleotides match TRBD1. Sequenced sample: PBMCs. In DNA form, the CDR3 reads TGTGCCAGCAGCTCCGGGACAGGGGATTATCAGCCCCAGCATTTT. Amino acid sequence: CASSSGTGDYQPQHF.